This is a list of T cell receptor beta chains from one sample in a study of T cell changes during pregnancy in multiple sclerosis. Sequencing was performed with immunoSEQ multiplex PCR; in TCRdb, only in-frame clones are kept and a portion is missing. The data hold about 60,000 clones, with roughly nine tenths observed a single time. The material sequenced was CD4+ T cells from peripheral blood mononuclear cells, taken in the first trimester of pregnancy. The receptors shown here come from a female donor with multiple sclerosis, enrolled in a pregnancy study. Each CDR3 is given with its conserved first and last residue. A D gene is named only where the DNA matches it firmly. Clone size is not always given. Where it is, it says once, few, many or a class for expanded clones.

v_call: TRBV4-2
j_call: TRBJ1-1
d_call: TRBD1
clone_size: few
cdr3_nt: TGTGCCAGCAGCCAAGGGGGGGACAGGGACGTGATAGCTTTCTTT
cdr3_aa: CASSQGGDRDVIAFF

v_call: TRBV19
j_call: TRBJ1-2
d_call: NA
clone_size: NA
cdr3_nt: TGTGCCTCATCTATGTCAGGGAACTATGGCTACACCTTC
cdr3_aa: CASSMSGNYGYTF

v_call: TRBV9
j_call: TRBJ1-6
d_call: NA
clone_size: NA
cdr3_nt: TGTGCCAGCAGCGACCGAACAGGGACCAGTTCACCCCTCCACTTT
cdr3_aa: CASSDRTGTSSPLHF

v_call: TRBV18
j_call: TRBJ2-5
d_call: NA
clone_size: NA
cdr3_nt: TGTGCCAGCTCACCACCCGGAGAGACCCAGTACTTC
cdr3_aa: CASSPPGETQYF

v_call: TRBV9
j_call: TRBJ1-3
d_call: NA
clone_size: NA
cdr3_nt: TGTGCCAGCAGCGTAGACTTTCTCTCTGGAAACACCATATATTTT
cdr3_aa: CASSVDFLSGNTIYF

v_call: TRBV6-6
j_call: TRBJ2-3
d_call: NA
clone_size: once
cdr3_nt: TGTGCCAGCGTCCCTAGTGGCACAGATACGCAGTATTTT
cdr3_aa: CASVPSGTDTQYF

v_call: TRBV2
j_call: TRBJ2-2
d_call: TRBD2
clone_size: NA
cdr3_nt: TGTGCCAGCATTGGACTAGAACCCACCGGGGAGCTGTTTTTT
cdr3_aa: CASIGLEPTGELFF

v_call: TRBV29-1
j_call: TRBJ1-5
d_call: NA
clone_size: NA
cdr3_nt: TGCAGCGTTGTAGTAGGGGGAAGCAATCAGCCCCAGCATTTT
cdr3_aa: CSVVVGGSNQPQHF

v_call: TRBV18
j_call: TRBJ2-5
d_call: TRBD2
clone_size: NA
cdr3_nt: TGTGCCAGCTCACCTCGACTAGCGGGGGCGCAAGAGACCCAGTACTTC
cdr3_aa: CASSPRLAGAQETQYF

v_call: TRBV5-6
j_call: TRBJ1-4
d_call: NA
clone_size: NA
cdr3_nt: TGTGCCAGCAGCTTCGGGGGGCGGACTAATGAAAAACTGTTTTTT
cdr3_aa: CASSFGGRTNEKLFF

v_call: TRBV30
j_call: TRBJ2-3
d_call: TRBD1
clone_size: NA
cdr3_nt: TGTGCCTGTACCAGACAGGGGCGTGATACGCAGTATTTT
cdr3_aa: CACTRQGRDTQYF